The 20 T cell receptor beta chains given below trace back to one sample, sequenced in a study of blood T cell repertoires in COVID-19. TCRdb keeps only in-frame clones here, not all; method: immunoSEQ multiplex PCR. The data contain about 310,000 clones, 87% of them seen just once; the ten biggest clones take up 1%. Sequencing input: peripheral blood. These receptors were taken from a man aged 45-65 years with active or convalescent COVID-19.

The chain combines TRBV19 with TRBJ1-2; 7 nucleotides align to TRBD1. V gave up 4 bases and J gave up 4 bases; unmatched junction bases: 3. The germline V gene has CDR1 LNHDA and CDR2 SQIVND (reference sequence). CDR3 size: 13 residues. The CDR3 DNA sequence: TGTGCCAGTAGTACGACAGGGATCTATGGCTACACCTTC. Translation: CASSTTGIYGYTF.

Here the CDR3 reads CASSNYNTQYF. The CDR3 DNA is TGTGCCAGCAGCAACTACAATACGCAGTATTTT. The V gene is TRBV5-6, the J gene TRBJ2-3; D uncertain. CDR1 is SGHDT and CDR2 is YYEEEE in the germline V gene. There are 11 residues in the CDR3. Trimming pared 4 bases from V and 7 bases from J, leaving 7 bases between.

CDR3 nucleotide sequence: TGTGCCAGTTCAGCGGAAGAATACACAGATACGCAGTATTTT. Translation: CASSAEEYTDTQYF. The V and J genes are TRBV11-1 and TRBJ2-3; weak D call: TRBD2 (5 bases). The germline gives CDR1 SGHAT, CDR2 FQDESV (reference sequence). This CDR3 is built from 14 residues. V lost 9 bases to trimming and J lost 2 bases, with 15 bases between them.

The CDR3: CASSLKGGKGETQYF. CDR3 in DNA: TGTGCCAGCAGCTTAAAAGGGGGAAAGGGAGAGACCCAGTACTTC. This chain uses TRBV7-2 with TRBJ2-5; tentatively, D is TRBD1 (6 bases). CDR3 length: 15 amino acids. V lost 2 bases, J lost 4 bases, and 14 bases lay in between. CDR1 is SGHTA and CDR2 is FQGNSA in the germline V gene.

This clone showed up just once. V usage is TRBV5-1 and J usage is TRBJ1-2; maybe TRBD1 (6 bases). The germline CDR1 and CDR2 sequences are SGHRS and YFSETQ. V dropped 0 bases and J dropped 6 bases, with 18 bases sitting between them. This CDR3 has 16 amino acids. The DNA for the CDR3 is TGCGCCAGCAGCTTGGATCGACAGGTCTGGTATGATGGCTACACCTTC. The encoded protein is CASSLDRQVWYDGYTF.

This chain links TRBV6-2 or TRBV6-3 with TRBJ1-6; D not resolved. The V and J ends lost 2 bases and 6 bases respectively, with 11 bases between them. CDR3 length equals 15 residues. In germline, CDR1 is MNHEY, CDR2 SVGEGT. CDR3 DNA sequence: TGTGCCAGCAGTTACCGGACTAACAGTAATTCACCCCTCCACTTT. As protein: CASSYRTNSNSPLHF.

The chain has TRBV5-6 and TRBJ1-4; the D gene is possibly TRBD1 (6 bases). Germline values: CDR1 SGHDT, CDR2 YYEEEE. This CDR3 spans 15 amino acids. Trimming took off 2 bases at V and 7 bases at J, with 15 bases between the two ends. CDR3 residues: CASSFNQGWGEKLFF. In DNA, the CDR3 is TGTGCCAGCAGCTTTAACCAGGGGTGGGGTGAAAAACTGTTTTTT.

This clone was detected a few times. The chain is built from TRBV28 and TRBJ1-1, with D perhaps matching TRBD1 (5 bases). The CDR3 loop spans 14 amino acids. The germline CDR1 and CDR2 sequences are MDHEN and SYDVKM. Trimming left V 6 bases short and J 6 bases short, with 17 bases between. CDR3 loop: CASSVSGSSPEAFF. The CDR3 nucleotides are TGTGCCAGCAGCGTATCAGGGTCGAGCCCTGAAGCTTTCTTT.

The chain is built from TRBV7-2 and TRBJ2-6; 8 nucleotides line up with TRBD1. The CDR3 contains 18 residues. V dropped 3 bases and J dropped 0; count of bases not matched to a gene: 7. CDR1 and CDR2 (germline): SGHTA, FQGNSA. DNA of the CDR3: TGTGCCAGCAGCTTCGGACAGGGCCTCCGCTCTGGGGCCAACGTCCTGACTTTC. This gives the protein CASSFGQGLRSGANVLTF. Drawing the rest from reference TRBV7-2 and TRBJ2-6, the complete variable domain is GAGVSQSPSNKVTEKGKDVELRCDPISGHTALYWYRQSLGQGLEFLIYFQGNSAPDKSGLPSDRFSAERTGGSVSTLTIQRTQQEDSAVYLCASSFGQGLRSGANVLTFGAGSRLTVL.

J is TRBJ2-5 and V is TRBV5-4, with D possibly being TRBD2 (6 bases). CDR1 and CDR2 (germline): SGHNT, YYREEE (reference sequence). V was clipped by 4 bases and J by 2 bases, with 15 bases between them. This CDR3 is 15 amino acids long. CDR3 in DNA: TGTGCCAGCAGCCCCGGTAGCGGATCTCAAGAGACCCAGTACTTC. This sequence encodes CASSPGSGSQETQYF.

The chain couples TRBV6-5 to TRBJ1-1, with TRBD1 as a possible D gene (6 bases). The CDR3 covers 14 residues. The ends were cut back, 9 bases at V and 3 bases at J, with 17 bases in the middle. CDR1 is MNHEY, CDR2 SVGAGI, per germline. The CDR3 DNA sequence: TGTGCCAGTCATCAATCGGGGGGCGACACTGAAGCTTTCTTT. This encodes CASHQSGGDTEAFF.

The CDR3 nucleotides read TGTGCCAGCAGTCCCGGGACAGTTGTAGACTATGGCTACACCTTC. It is translated as CASSPGTVVDYGYTF. The chain employs TRBV27 and TRBJ1-2; 7 bases fit TRBD1. Germline CDR1 is MNHEY and CDR2 is SMNVEV (reference sequence). The CDR3 spans 15 residues. Trimming at V came to 5 bases and at J to 3 bases, leaving 9 bases not matched to a gene.

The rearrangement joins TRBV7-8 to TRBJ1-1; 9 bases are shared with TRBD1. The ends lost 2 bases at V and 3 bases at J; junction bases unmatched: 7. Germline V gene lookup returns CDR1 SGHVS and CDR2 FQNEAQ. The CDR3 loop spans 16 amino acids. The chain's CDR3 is CASSLLEGQGDTEAFF. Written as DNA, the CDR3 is TGTGCCAGCAGCTTACTGGAGGGACAGGGCGACACTGAAGCTTTCTTT. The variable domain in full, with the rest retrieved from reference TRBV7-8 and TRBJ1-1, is GAGVSQSPRYKVAKRGQDVALRCDPISGHVSLFWYQQALGQGPEFLTYFQNEAQLDKSGLPSDRFFAERPEGSVSTLKIQRTQQEDSAVYLCASSLLEGQGDTEAFFGQGTRLTVV.

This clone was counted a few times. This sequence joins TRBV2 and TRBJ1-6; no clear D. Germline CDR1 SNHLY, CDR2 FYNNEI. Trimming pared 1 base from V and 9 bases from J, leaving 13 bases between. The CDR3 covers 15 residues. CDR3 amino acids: CASSEEFGGVSPLHF. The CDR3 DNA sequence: TGTGCCAGCAGTGAAGAATTCGGAGGAGTTTCACCCCTCCACTTT.

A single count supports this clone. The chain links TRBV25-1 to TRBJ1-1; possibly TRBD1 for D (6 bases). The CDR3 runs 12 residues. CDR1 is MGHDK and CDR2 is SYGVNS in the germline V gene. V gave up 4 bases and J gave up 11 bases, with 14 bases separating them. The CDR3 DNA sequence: TGTGCCAGCAGTGTTACAGGGTTTATGGCTTTCTTT. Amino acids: CASSVTGFMAFF.

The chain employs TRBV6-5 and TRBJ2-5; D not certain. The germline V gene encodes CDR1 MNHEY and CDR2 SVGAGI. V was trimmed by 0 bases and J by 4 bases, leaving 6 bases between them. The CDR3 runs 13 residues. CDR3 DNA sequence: TGTGCCAGCAGTTACTCGGCAGTAGAGACCCAGTACTTC. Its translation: CASSYSAVETQYF.

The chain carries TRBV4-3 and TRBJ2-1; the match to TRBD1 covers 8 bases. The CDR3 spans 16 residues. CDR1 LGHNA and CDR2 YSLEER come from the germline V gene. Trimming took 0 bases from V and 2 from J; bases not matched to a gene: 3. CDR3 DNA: TGCGCCAGCAGCCAAGAAGGACAGGGCGCCTACAATGAGCAGTTCTTC. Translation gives CASSQEGQGAYNEQFF.

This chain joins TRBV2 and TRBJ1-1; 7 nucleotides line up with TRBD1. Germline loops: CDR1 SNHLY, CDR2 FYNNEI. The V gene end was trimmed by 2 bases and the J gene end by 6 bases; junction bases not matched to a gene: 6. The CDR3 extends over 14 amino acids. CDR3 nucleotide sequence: TGTGCCAGCAGTGAACATTGGCAGGGGGCTGAAGCTTTCTTT. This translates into CASSEHWQGAEAFF.

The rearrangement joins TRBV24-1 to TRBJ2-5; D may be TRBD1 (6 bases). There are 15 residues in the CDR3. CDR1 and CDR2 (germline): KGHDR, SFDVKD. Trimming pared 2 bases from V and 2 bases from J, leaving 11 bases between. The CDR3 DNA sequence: TGTGCCACCAGTGATTCTCGAGACAGGCAAGAGACCCAGTACTTC. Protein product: CATSDSRDRQETQYF.

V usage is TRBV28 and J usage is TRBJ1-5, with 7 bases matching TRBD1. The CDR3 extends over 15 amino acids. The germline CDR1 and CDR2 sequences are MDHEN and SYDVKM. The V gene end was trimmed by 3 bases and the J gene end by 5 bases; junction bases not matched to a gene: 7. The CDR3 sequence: CASSFGTGVYQPQHF. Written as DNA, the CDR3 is TGTGCCAGCAGTTTCGGTACAGGGGTATATCAGCCCCAGCATTTT.